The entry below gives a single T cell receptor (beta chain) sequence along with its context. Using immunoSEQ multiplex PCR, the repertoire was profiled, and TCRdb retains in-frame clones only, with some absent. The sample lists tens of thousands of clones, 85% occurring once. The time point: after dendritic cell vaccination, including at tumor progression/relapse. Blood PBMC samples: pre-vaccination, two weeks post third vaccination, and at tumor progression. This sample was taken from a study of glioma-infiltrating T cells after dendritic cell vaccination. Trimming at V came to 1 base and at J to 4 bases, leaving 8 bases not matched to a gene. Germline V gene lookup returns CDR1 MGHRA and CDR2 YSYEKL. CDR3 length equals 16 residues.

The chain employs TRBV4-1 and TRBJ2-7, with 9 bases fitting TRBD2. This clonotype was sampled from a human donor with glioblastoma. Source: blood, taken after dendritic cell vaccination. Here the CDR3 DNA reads TGCGCCAGCAGCCAAGTTTTAGCGGGGGATTTGTACGAGCAGTACTTC. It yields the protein CASSQVLAGDLYEQYF.